This is a list of T cell receptor beta chains from one sample in a study of control samples from healthy donors and cancer patients. Produced via immunoSEQ multiplex PCR; TCRdb's table is partial and in-frame only. The data contain 90,000 to 150,000 clones, about 90% of them seen just once; the ten biggest clones take up 30% to 40%. Source material: blood. The source is a man between 50 and 59 years old in good health. Each CDR3 is given with its conserved first and last residue. The D gene is left open where the match is weak. Not every row has a clone size; where given, it reads once, few, many or a size class.

>few|NA|TRBV27|TRBJ2-5
CASSFRGEETQYF
TGTGCCAGCAGTTTCAGGGGAGAAGAGACCCAGTACTTC
>NA|NA|TRBV5-5|TRBJ2-3
CASSLEDSRTDTQYF
TGTGCCAGCAGCTTGGAGGACTCCCGCACAGATACGCAGTATTTT
>once|NA|TRBV4-3|TRBJ1-2
CASSRGQGRLTSYGYTF
TGCGCCAGCAGCCGTGGACAAGGTCGGCTCACCTCCTATGGCTACACCTTC
>NA|NA|TRBV4-1|TRBJ1-2
CASSPFMGDDGYTF
TGCGCCAGCAGCCCTTTTATGGGGGACGATGGCTACACCTTC
>NA|NA|TRBV7-2|TRBJ2-5
CASSLRADIQETQYF
TGTGCCAGCAGTTTACGGGCGGACATACAAGAGACCCAGTACTTC
>NA|TRBD1|TRBV25-1|TRBJ1-2
CASSELKTGGNYGYTF
TGTGCCAGCAGTGAATTAAAGACAGGGGGTAACTATGGCTACACCTTC
>NA|TRBD1|TRBV3-1/TRBV3-2|TRBJ1-2
CASSLGQGDGYTF
TGTGCCAGCAGCCTGGGACAGGGAGATGGCTACACCTTC
>NA|TRBD1|TRBV15|TRBJ1-2
CATSSTNRGRANYGYTF
TGTGCCACCAGCAGCACCAACAGGGGACGCGCCAACTATGGCTACACCTTC
>NA|TRBD2|TRBV6-5|TRBJ2-7
CASTIAGGRSYEQYF
TGTGCCAGCACCATAGCGGGGGGACGCTCCTACGAGCAGTACTTC
>NA|TRBD2|TRBV5-6|TRBJ2-7
CASSFGGGSSYEQYF
TGTGCCAGCAGCTTTGGCGGGGGAAGCTCCTACGAGCAGTACTTC